This T cell receptor (beta chain) was profiled in a study of blood T cell repertoires in COVID-19. The overall study: COVID-19 samples from acute and convalescent phases originated in the United States, Italy and Spain. Sources were T cells, B-cell-depleted T cells, or PBMCs; the material itself was cDNA or gDNA.

V lost 4 bases and J lost 5; bases outside the gene matches: 3. Germline CDR1 reads LGHDT; CDR2 reads YNNKEL (reference sequence). The CDR3 length is 13 residues. Here immunoSEQ multiplex PCR was the method, and the copy in TCRdb shows in-frame clones only, minus some. The sample includes roughly 70,000 clones, 75% to 85% of them seen just once. V and J are TRBV3-1 (or the pseudogene TRBV3-2) and TRBJ2-5; 8 nucleotides align to TRBD2. This TCR came from a human donor in a cohort sampled during active COVID-19. Sample: peripheral blood. For the CDR3, the DNA is TGTGCCAGCAGCCTAGCGGGAAGGGAGACCCAGTACTTC. It specifies CASSLAGRETQYF.